The 26 T cell receptor beta chains listed next were all sequenced from one sample in a study of regulatory T cells in long-lasting Graves disease. Arm-PCR of CDR3 regions and iRepertoire HTBI primers were used to build TCR beta libraries. One entry per CDR3 protein, called by TCRdb with MiXCR from the multiplex PCR reads. The table has 200,000 to 250,000 distinct CDR3 sequences, just over 20% seen once. Stated time point: newly diagnosed GD, antithyroid drugs for less than 3 months. Construction of the TCR library relied on RNA isolated from PBMCs. Source: peripheral blood mononuclear cells (PBMCs), taken at new diagnosis, from a patient treated with antithyroid drugs. The receptors derive from a female donor with Graves disease.

In this sample, this clonotype turned up a few times. The junction does not match germline at one end; this may be a read error. The CDR3 DNA reads as TGTGCCAGCAGCACCCTGGGGGCCGGGGGGCTGTTTTTT. Its translation: CASSTLGAGGLFF. This chain connects TRBV6-1 to TRBJ2-2, with D perhaps matching TRBD1 or TRBD2 (6 bases each). Germline CDR1 and CDR2: MNHNS and SASEGT. The CDR3 runs 13 residues.

This clonotype was observed at least ten times. V usage is TRBV20-1 and J usage is TRBJ1-4; D remains unclear. CDR1 and CDR2 from the germline V gene are DFQATT and SNEGSKA (reference sequence). This CDR3 has 14 residues. V lost 5 bases and J lost 6, with 16 bases in between. CDR3 bases: TGCAGTGCTGGCCCCGGGCCAAGGGATGAAAAACTGTTTTTT. As protein: CSAGPGPRDEKLFF.

This clonotype was seen repeatedly, ten times or more. The V and J genes are TRBV6-2 or TRBV6-3 and TRBJ2-7; the match to TRBD2 covers 11 bases. With 6 bases clipped from V and 4 bases from J, the junction kept 5 bases outside the gene matches. Germline V gene sequence: CDR1 MNHEY, CDR2 SVGEGT. The CDR3 has 14 residues. CDR3 coding DNA: TGTGCCAGCAGCCCCGGACTAGCGGGTTACGAGCAGTACTTC. Protein sequence: CASSPGLAGYEQYF.

This clonotype came up many times. This rearrangement joins TRBV5-1 to TRBJ1-6; 7 bases are shared with TRBD1. Germline values: CDR1 SGHRS, CDR2 YFSETQ. V gave up 3 bases and J gave up 7 bases; unmatched junction bases: 10. The CDR3 length is 16 residues. The CDR3 spells CASSWIPGQYNSPLHF. In nucleotides, the CDR3 is TGCGCCAGCAGCTGGATCCCGGGACAGTACAATTCACCCCTCCACTTT.

This rearrangement joins TRBV5-5 to TRBJ1-1, with no clear D. Germline CDR1 and CDR2: SGHKS and YYEKEE (reference sequence). The CDR3 runs to 13 residues. V shed 2 bases and J shed 0 bases, with 5 bases lying between them. The CDR3 DNA is TGTGCCAGCAGCTTCTATTTGAACACTGAAGCTTTCTTT. Translation gives CASSFYLNTEAFF.

The chain links TRBV19 to TRBJ1-1; 11 positions match TRBD1. This CDR3 contains 17 residues. The ends lost 5 bases at V and 2 bases at J; junction bases unmatched: 10. CDR1 is LNHDA, CDR2 SQIVND, per germline (reference sequence). The CDR3 coding sequence is TGTGCCAGTAGTTCCTGGACAGGGGGCCCGTCAAACACTGAAGCTTTCTTT. This encodes CASSSWTGGPSNTEAFF. Using reference TRBV19 and TRBJ1-1 for the parts outside the CDR3, the full variable domain is DGGITQSPKYLFRKEGQNVTLSCEQNLNHDAMYWYRQDPGQGLRLIYYSQIVNDFQKGDIAEGYSVSREKKESFPLTVTSAQKNPTAFYLCASSSWTGGPSNTEAFFGQGTRLTVV.

Ten or more counts support this clonotype. The J gene is TRBJ1-1, the V gene TRBV7-9; a weak D match, TRBD1 (6 bases). The CDR3 is made up of 16 amino acids. Trimming left V 5 bases short and J 4 bases short, with 20 bases between. Germline CDR1 is SEHNR and CDR2 is FQNEAQ (reference sequence). CDR3 in amino acids: CASSPARGAAGTEAFF. The CDR3, as DNA: TGTGCCAGCAGCCCCGCCCGGGGGGCCGCCGGCACTGAAGCTTTCTTT.

This clonotype was counted many times. V gene TRBV20-1 combines with J gene TRBJ2-7; either TRBD1 or TRBD2 may fit D (6 bases each). V was cut by 0 bases and J by 2 bases, with 14 bases left in between. The germline gives CDR1 DFQATT, CDR2 SNEGSKA (reference sequence). The CDR3 runs to 15 residues. Written as DNA, the CDR3 is TGCAGTGCTAGAGATCCCTGGCGGGACACCTACGAGCAGTACTTC. Its protein product is CSARDPWRDTYEQYF.

This clonotype was counted at least ten times. The chain carries TRBV11-2 and TRBJ2-2; 8 bases line up with TRBD2. From germline, CDR1 is SGHAT and CDR2 FQNNGV. CDR3 length: 16 amino acids. After removal of 4 bases from V and 1 base from J, the junction contained 5 bases not matched to a gene. The DNA for the CDR3 is TGTGCCAGCAGCTCGCGGGGGGCGTTGAACACCGGGGAGCTGTTTTTT. Protein sequence: CASSSRGALNTGELFF.

This chain links TRBV2 with TRBJ2-1, with TRBD2 matching over 16 bases. Germline loops: CDR1 SNHLY, CDR2 FYNNEI. V lost 6 bases, J lost 15 bases, and 23 bases stayed unmatched. This CDR3 comprises 19 residues. The CDR3 sequence: CASSYKTRGLAGGPGVGFF. The DNA for the CDR3 is TGTGCCAGCAGCTACAAAACCAGGGGACTAGCGGGAGGGCCCGGTGTTGGGTTCTTC.

In its sample, this clonotype was seen many times. This sequence joins TRBV12-5 and TRBJ2-5; D is undetermined. The germline V gene has CDR1 LGHNT and CDR2 FRNRAP. This CDR3 is 14 amino acids long. Trimming took off 0 bases at V and 4 bases at J, with 9 bases between the two ends. CDR3 DNA: TGTGCTAGTGGTTTGGTAACAGTAGGAGAGACCCAGTACTTC. Residues: CASGLVTVGETQYF.

In its sample, this clonotype was seen many times. The chain employs TRBV28 and TRBJ1-1; D remains unclear. The CDR3 loop spans 17 amino acids. CDR1 MDHEN and CDR2 SYDVKM come from the germline V gene. Trimming shortened V by 5 bases and J by 0 bases, and 19 bases separated the two germline ends. CDR3 region: CASSHLALVTMNTEAFF. The CDR3 nucleotides read TGTGCCAGCAGTCACCTGGCTCTGGTCACTATGAACACTGAAGCTTTCTTT.

This chain joins TRBV9 and TRBJ2-2, with D perhaps matching TRBD2 (7 bases). The CDR3 length is 18 residues. V was pared by 0 bases and J by 1 base, with 16 bases between. Germline V CDR1 and CDR2: SGDLS, YYNGEE. CDR3 sequence reads: CASSVAGGGGMNTGELFF. In DNA, the CDR3 is TGTGCCAGCAGCGTAGCTGGGGGGGGCGGGATGAACACCGGGGAGCTGTTTTTT. Full variable domain (outside the CDR3, taken from reference TRBV9 and TRBJ2-2): DSGVTQTPKHLITATGQRVTLRCSPRSGDLSVYWYQQSLDQGLQFLIQYYNGEERAKGNILERFSAQQFPDLHSELNLSSLELGDSALYFCASSVAGGGGMNTGELFFGEGSRLTVL.

The CDR3 sequence is CASSAPGTAPYGYTF. CDR3 sequence (DNA): TGTGCCAGCAGTGCGCCCGGGACAGCGCCTTATGGCTACACCTTC. The chain has TRBV2 and TRBJ1-2; 7 bases line up with TRBD1. The germline V gene encodes CDR1 SNHLY and CDR2 FYNNEI. The CDR3 contains 15 residues. After removal of 4 bases from V and 5 bases from J, the junction contained 10 bases not matched to a gene.

Concerning this clonotype itself: This sequence is one base from a far larger clone and is likely a read error. The chain carries TRBV6-1 and TRBJ2-3; TRBD2 aligns across 7 bases. J lost 4 bases, V lost 5 bases, and 6 bases had no gene match. Germline loops: CDR1 MNHNS, CDR2 SASEGT. The CDR3 covers 14 residues. Here the CDR3 DNA reads TGTGCCAGCAGTTCGAGACTAGCATCAGATACGCAGTATTTT. This gives the protein CASSSRLASDTQYF.

This clonotype appeared many times. CDR3 loop: CASSPGAGLNQPQHF. The CDR3 bases are TGTGCCAGCAGCCCCGGGGCAGGCCTAAACCAGCCCCAGCATTTT. The chain carries TRBV7-2 and TRBJ1-5; TRBD1 might be the D (5 bases). This CDR3 contains 15 residues. Germline V gene lookup returns CDR1 SGHTA and CDR2 FQGNSA. Between the trimmed V and J ends, which lost 5 bases and 7 bases, there was a span of 18 bases.

This clonotype was observed at least ten times. The chain joins TRBV28 to TRBJ2-5; 8 bases fit TRBD1. Germline assignment: CDR1 MDHEN and CDR2 SYDVKM. CDR3 length equals 15 residues. V dropped 7 bases and J dropped 5; count of bases not matched to a gene: 12. The CDR3 protein is CASTRTGSVWETQYF. In DNA form, the CDR3 reads TGTGCCAGCACCAGGACAGGGTCTGTGTGGGAGACCCAGTACTTC.

This clonotype was counted ten times or more. The chain employs TRBV2 and TRBJ1-1; TRBD1 agrees at 7 bases. Germline CDR1 is SNHLY and CDR2 is FYNNEI. With 8 bases clipped from V and 1 base from J, the junction kept 4 bases outside the gene matches. The CDR3 spans 13 residues. The CDR3 coding sequence is TGTGCCAGCCGACAGGGAGAGAACACTGAAGCTTTCTTT. As protein: CASRQGENTEAFF.

The gene calls are TRBV5-1 and TRBJ2-3; D perhaps matches TRBD1 (5 bases). Trimming left V 0 bases short and J 4 bases short, with 9 bases between. CDR1 SGHRS and CDR2 YFSETQ come from the germline V gene. The CDR3 extends over 14 amino acids. Written as DNA, the CDR3 is TGCGCCAGCAGCTTGGTTAAGGGGTCAGATACGCAGTATTTT. Its protein product is CASSLVKGSDTQYF.

The table lists this clonotype with many counts. The chain combines TRBV6-1 with TRBJ1-1, with 8 bases matching TRBD1. CDR1 and CDR2 from the germline V gene are MNHNS and SASEGT. The CDR3 runs 14 residues. The J segment lost 4 bases and the V segment lost 6 bases, leaving 7 bases of the junction unmatched. CDR3 protein: CASSRPGQATEAFF. The CDR3 nucleotides read TGTGCCAGCAGCCGTCCGGGACAGGCCACTGAAGCTTTCTTT.

This clonotype was detected many times. The chain employs TRBV7-6 and TRBJ2-5; D not certain. CDR3 size: 12 residues. Trimming took 5 bases from V and 5 from J, leaving 9 bases between them. The V gene's germline CDR1 is SGHVS and CDR2 FNYEAQ. The chain's CDR3 is CASSPGSETQYF. In DNA, the CDR3 is TGTGCCAGCAGCCCTGGATCCGAGACCCAGTACTTC.

This clonotype was seen many times. V and J are TRBV3-1 and TRBJ2-2; D is ambiguous. Trimming removed 1 base at V and 0 bases at J, with 9 bases between. CDR1 is LGHDT, CDR2 YNNKEL, per germline (reference sequence). The CDR3 covers 16 residues. CDR3 residues: CASSQGGLANTGELFF. In DNA form, the CDR3 reads TGTGCCAGCAGCCAAGGAGGCCTCGCGAACACCGGGGAGCTGTTTTTT. Looking up the rest from reference TRBV3-1 and TRBJ2-2 gives the full variable domain: DTAVSQTPKYLVTQMGNDKSIKCEQNLGHDTMYWYKQDSKKFLKIMFSYNNKELIINETVPNRFSPKSPDKAHLNLHINSLELGDSAVYFCASSQGGLANTGELFFGEGSRLTVL.

This clonotype was seen repeatedly, ten times or more. The chain couples TRBV20-1 to TRBJ2-3; 7 nucleotides line up with TRBD2. V dropped 4 bases and J dropped 3; count of bases not matched to a gene: 7. The germline V gene encodes CDR1 DFQATT and CDR2 SNEGSKA (reference sequence). The CDR3 contains 14 residues. The CDR3 loop is CSATRGSGTDTQYF. Here the CDR3 DNA reads TGCAGTGCTACCCGGGGTAGCGGGACAGATACGCAGTATTTT.

The table lists this clonotype with many counts. The rearrangement uses TRBV7-2 and TRBJ2-5; no clear D gene. V was clipped by 3 bases and J by 2 bases, with 4 bases between them. Germline loops: CDR1 SGHTA, CDR2 FQGNSA. CDR3 length: 12 residues. CDR3 loop: CASSFRQETQYF. CDR3 sequence (DNA): TGTGCCAGCAGCTTTCGGCAAGAGACCCAGTACTTC.

This clonotype was recorded at least ten times. This chain uses TRBV24-1 with TRBJ2-2; 7 nucleotides line up with TRBD1. This CDR3 comprises 12 residues. Germline V gene lookup returns CDR1 KGHDR and CDR2 SFDVKD. J gave up 7 bases and V 9 bases, and 4 bases lay outside the gene matches. The CDR3 spells CATGQGDGELFF. The CDR3 nucleotides read TGTGCCACCGGCCAGGGGGACGGGGAGCTGTTTTTT.

Of note for this clonotype: A far larger clone is only one base removed, so a read error is likely. The chain links TRBV7-8 to TRBJ2-7; TRBD1 aligns across 10 bases. CDR1 and CDR2 from the germline V gene are SGHVS and FQNEAQ. The CDR3 sequence is 16 residues long. After removal of 6 bases from V and 2 bases from J, the junction contained 10 bases not matched to a gene. The CDR3 coding sequence is TGTGCCAGCAGTGAGACTGCCGGGACAGGGGCCTACGAGCAGTACTTC. Translating it yields CASSETAGTGAYEQYF.